This is a list of T cell receptor beta chains from one sample in a study of T cell changes during pregnancy in multiple sclerosis. TCRdb keeps only in-frame clones here, not all; method: immunoSEQ multiplex PCR. The sample holds around 88,000 clones, 90% to 95% seen once. Sequencing used peripheral blood, obtained after pregnancy. Source of these receptors: a female donor in good health, enrolled as a control in a pregnancy study. The conserved cysteine and the conserved F or W are not part of the CDR3 here.

v_gene: TRBV7-8
j_gene: TRBJ1-5
CDR3aa: ASSFSRGGQPQH

v_gene: TRBV27
j_gene: TRBJ2-5
CDR3aa: ASGGTEETQY

v_gene: TRBV7-6
j_gene: TRBJ1-1
CDR3aa: ASSLAVRNMNTEAF

v_gene: TRBV27
j_gene: TRBJ2-2
CDR3aa: ASSSRGRSGELF

v_gene: TRBV12-2
j_gene: TRBJ1-4
CDR3aa: ASRSFYSGFGKEKLF

v_gene: TRBV7-8
j_gene: TRBJ2-7
CDR3aa: ASSLELAGDYEQY

v_gene: TRBV6-4
j_gene: TRBJ2-3
CDR3aa: ASSATGPTDTQY

v_gene: TRBV20-1
j_gene: TRBJ2-3
CDR3aa: SATLADTQY

v_gene: TRBV7-9
j_gene: TRBJ2-7
CDR3aa: ASSHPSYRGSYEQY

v_gene: TRBV4-1
j_gene: TRBJ1-1
CDR3aa: ASSRLQGWTEAF

v_gene: TRBV28
j_gene: TRBJ1-2
CDR3aa: ASTQPWAYYGYT